This T cell receptor beta chain stems from a study of cytomegalovirus exposure and HLA in healthy donors. Study observations and caveats: Fewer N-insertions than the approximately 700-donor mean were reportedly shown by an Asian-associated ancestry cluster in a later analysis. Both high specificity and high sensitivity reportedly marked the classifier's diagnosis of cytomegalovirus status.

Per the germline V gene, CDR1 is LNHDA and CDR2 is SQIVND (reference sequence). Losses at the gene ends were 0 bases for V and 9 bases for J; bases not matched to a gene: 10. The CDR3 spans 15 residues. The PCR made use of 60 Vbeta and 13 Jbeta primers. Some clones are missing from TCRdb's copy, which holds only in-frame ones; the method was immunoSEQ multiplex PCR. The table lists some 170,000 clones, under 80% of them singletons. A note on this clone: The antigen is unknown.

Sequenced: PBMCs. The J gene is TRBJ2-5, the V gene TRBV19; TRBD2 aligns across 7 bases. This TCR derives from a human donor in good health. In DNA form, the CDR3 reads TGTGCCAGTAGTATAGATGGGGGGGACGGAAGGGCCCAGTACTTC. This codes for CASSIDGGDGRAQYF. Combining the CDR3 with reference TRBV19 and TRBJ2-5 gives the whole variable domain DGGITQSPKYLFRKEGQNVTLSCEQNLNHDAMYWYRQDPGQGLRLIYYSQIVNDFQKGDIAEGYSVSREKKESFPLTVTSAQKNPTAFYLCASSIDGGDGRAQYFGPGTRLLVL.